This is a list of T cell receptor beta chains from one sample in a study of cytomegalovirus exposure and HLA in healthy donors. Profiling relied on immunoSEQ multiplex PCR, and the TCRdb table lists in-frame clones only, not all of them. Here the sample spans 150,000 to 250,000 clones, 79% being singletons. Sequencing was performed on PBMCs. These receptor sequences come from a woman aged 25 to 39 in good health and CMV-seropositive. The CDR3 runs from the conserved cysteine through the conserved F or W. Fields, in order: V gene, D gene, J gene, clone size, CDR3 protein, CDR3 DNA. The D gene is left open where the match is weak. Clone size, where shown, is once, few, many, or a class for clones that have expanded.

>TRBV4-1|-|TRBJ2-7|-
CASSQGDISYEQYF
TGCGCCAGCAGCCAAGGGGACATCTCCTACGAGCAGTACTTC
>TRBV4-1|TRBD1|TRBJ1-3|-
CASSQGQGSSGNTIYF
TGCGCCAGCAGCCAGGGACAGGGCAGCTCTGGAAACACCATATATTTT
>TRBV5-6|-|TRBJ2-2|-
CASSWSSGELFF
TGTGCCAGCAGCTGGAGCTCCGGGGAGCTGTTTTTT
>TRBV7-6|TRBD1|TRBJ2-2|-
CASSYPGQGKNTGELFF
TGTGCCAGCAGCTACCCTGGACAGGGGAAAAACACCGGGGAGCTGTTTTTT
>TRBV25-1|TRBD1|TRBJ2-1|-
CASSEWDRRNHEQFF
TGTGCCAGCAGTGAATGGGACAGAAGAAACCATGAGCAGTTCTTC
>TRBV7-9|TRBD2|TRBJ2-7|once
CASSFRGGVYEQYF
TGTGCCAGCAGCTTCCGGGGGGGCGTCTACGAGCAGTACTTC
>TRBV6-5|-|TRBJ1-5|-
CASSYSAAVNQPQHF
TGTGCCAGCAGTTACTCGGCGGCAGTTAATCAGCCCCAGCATTTT
>TRBV29-1|-|TRBJ2-3|-
CSVDIDRSTDTQYF
TGCAGCGTTGATATCGACAGAAGCACAGATACGCAGTATTTT
>TRBV7-9|TRBD1|TRBJ1-3|few
CASSPRDSASGNTIYF
TGTGCCAGCAGCCCCCGGGACAGCGCCTCTGGAAACACCATATATTTT
>TRBV21-1|-|TRBJ2-7|-
CASSGRPGQGSYEQYF
TGTGCCAGCAGCGGACGCCCGGGACAGGGCAGCTACGAGCAGTACTTC
>TRBV19|-|TRBJ1-5|-
CASSSSSHSNQPQHF
TGTGCCAGTAGTTCTAGCTCTCACAGCAATCAGCCCCAGCATTTT
>TRBV19|-|TRBJ1-2|-
CASSSPGLTGNYGYTF
TGTGCCAGTAGCTCACCGGGACTTACGGGGAACTATGGCTACACCTTC
>TRBV6-6|TRBD2|TRBJ2-5|-
CASSYPGRAGETQYF
TGTGCCAGCAGTTATCCCGGGAGGGCCGGAGAGACCCAGTACTTC
>TRBV12-5|TRBD1|TRBJ2-1|once
CASGLVGTGGLGSYNEQFF
TGTGCTAGTGGCCTGGTTGGGACAGGGGGGTTAGGATCCTACAATGAGCAGTTCTTC
>TRBV27|-|TRBJ2-5|-
CASSSLLTRGETQYF
TGTGCCAGCAGCTCCCTTTTGACTAGAGGGGAGACCCAGTACTTC
>TRBV11-2|TRBD1|TRBJ2-3|-
CASSLRDRDTDTQYF
TGTGCCAGCAGCTTAAGGGACAGGGACACAGATACGCAGTATTTT
>TRBV5-1|TRBD1|TRBJ1-3|-
CASSWAQGPGNTIYF
TGCGCCAGCAGCTGGGCACAGGGGCCTGGAAACACCATATATTTT
>TRBV11-2|-|TRBJ2-7|-
CASSFPTEFYEQYF
TGTGCCAGCAGCTTCCCGACAGAGTTCTACGAGCAGTACTTC
>TRBV28|-|TRBJ1-2|few
CASSFVVTVPINYGYTF
TGTGCCAGCAGTTTTGTCGTGACAGTGCCGATTAACTATGGCTACACCTTC
>TRBV18|TRBD1|TRBJ1-1|-
CASSPDRVHEAFF
TGTGCCAGCTCACCAGACAGGGTCCATGAAGCTTTCTTT